This is a list of T cell receptor beta chains from one sample in a study of blood T cell repertoires in COVID-19. Sequenced by immunoSEQ multiplex PCR; TCRdb stores in-frame clones only, minus some. Here the sample spans about 130,000 clones, about 91% being singletons. Sample: peripheral blood. The receptors derive from a man aged 50-60 years with acute or convalescent COVID-19. The CDR3 runs from the conserved cysteine through the conserved F or W. Fields, in order: clone size, J gene, D gene, V gene, CDR3 DNA, CDR3 protein. D genes are given only for firm matches. Size is stated for part of the rows, as once, few or many counts, or as a class when the clone is expanded.

>once|TRBJ1-2|NA|TRBV7-2
TGTGCCAGCAGCGCTCACGGGGGGGATGGCTACACCTTC
CASSAHGGDGYTF
>NA|TRBJ2-1|TRBD1|TRBV19
TGTGCCAGTAGTCCCCGGACAGGGCTAAACAATGAGCAGTTCTTC
CASSPRTGLNNEQFF
>NA|TRBJ2-7|TRBD1|TRBV7-8
TGTGCCAGCAGCAAGCTTAGGGGGGACAGGTTCTACGAGCAGTACTTC
CASSKLRGDRFYEQYF
>once|TRBJ2-2|TRBD1|TRBV5-5
TGTGCCAGCAGCTTAATGGCCAGGGGGCGGGCGGGGGAGCTGTTTTTT
CASSLMARGRAGELFF
>once|TRBJ2-7|NA|TRBV11-3
TGTGCCAGCAGCTTGGCAGCGACCTCCTACGAGCAGTACTTC
CASSLAATSYEQYF
>NA|TRBJ2-1|NA|TRBV5-5
TGTGCCAGCAGCTTGGGAAGCAATCAGGGTCCCTACAATGAGCAGTTCTTC
CASSLGSNQGPYNEQFF
>NA|TRBJ1-1|NA|TRBV19
TGTGCCAGTAGTACTGCCTCCACAATGAACACTGAAGCTTTCTTT
CASSTASTMNTEAFF
>NA|TRBJ1-1|NA|TRBV30
TGTGCCTGGAGCACTAACAGGGAAAGTGAAGCTTTCTTT
CAWSTNRESEAFF
>few|TRBJ2-7|NA|TRBV6-6
TGTGCCAGCGGCCACCCCCTTGGGCAGTACTTC
CASGHPLGQYF
>NA|TRBJ2-3|TRBD2|TRBV10-3
TGTGCCATCAGCGGGACTAGCGGCTTCACAGATACGCAGTATTTT
CAISGTSGFTDTQYF
>NA|TRBJ2-1|NA|TRBV9
TGTGCCAGCAGCGGTACCGGGCAAGGGGTTGAGCAGTTCTTC
CASSGTGQGVEQFF
>once|TRBJ1-2|TRBD1|TRBV27
TGTGCCAGCAGTCCAACATTCCTTAGGGGGCGCACTGGCTACACCTTC
CASSPTFLRGRTGYTF
>NA|TRBJ2-7|TRBD1|TRBV4-1
TGCGCCAGCAGCCAAGGATACAGGGGTTCCTACGAGCAGTACTTC
CASSQGYRGSYEQYF
>NA|TRBJ1-1|NA|TRBV7-2
TGTGCCAGCAGCTTATCTACAGGGAATCGGGCTGAAGCTTTCTTT
CASSLSTGNRAEAFF
>NA|TRBJ1-2|NA|TRBV5-1
TGCGCCAGCAGCTTGGGTAGCGGGCAGTCCTATGGCTACACCTTC
CASSLGSGQSYGYTF
>NA|TRBJ2-3|NA|TRBV28
TGTGCCAGCAGTATGGAGGTTCCAGATACGCAGTATTTT
CASSMEVPDTQYF
>NA|TRBJ2-2|NA|TRBV5-1
TGCGCCAGCAGCTTAGACACCAACGGGGAGCTGTTTTTT
CASSLDTNGELFF
>NA|TRBJ2-2|NA|TRBV3-1/TRBV3-2
TGTGCCAGCAGCCAAGAGGGCAGAATCATCACCGGGGAGCTGTTTTTT
CASSQEGRIITGELFF
>NA|TRBJ2-1|NA|TRBV9
TGTGCCAGCAGCGTAGGGGGGGTGGCTAGCTACAATGAGCAGTTCTTC
CASSVGGVASYNEQFF
>NA|TRBJ2-7|TRBD1|TRBV20-1
TGCAGTGCTAGTGGGACAGGGACCGCCTACGAGCAGTACTTC
CSASGTGTAYEQYF
>NA|TRBJ1-6|NA|TRBV27
TGTGCCAGCAGACCCGGGTCTTGGAATTCACCCCTCCACTTT
CASRPGSWNSPLHF
>NA|TRBJ1-6|TRBD1|TRBV5-1
TGCGCCAGCAGCCCCGGGACAGCCGATTCACCCCTCCACTTT
CASSPGTADSPLHF
>NA|TRBJ1-1|TRBD1|TRBV5-1
TGCGCCAGCAGTGGGCAGGGGGGCGCTGAAGCTTTCTTT
CASSGQGGAEAFF
>NA|TRBJ2-7|NA|TRBV4-2
TGTGCCAGCAGCCAAGATTCGGATTGGAGCGAGCAGTACTTC
CASSQDSDWSEQYF
>NA|TRBJ2-2|NA|TRBV6-2/TRBV6-3
TGTGCCAGCAGTTCCCCTAGAGAACGAATGGCCGGGGAGCTGTTTTTT
CASSSPRERMAGELFF
>NA|TRBJ2-5|TRBD2|TRBV19
TGTGCCAGTAGTATTGGGGGGGTCCCCGGGGAGACCCAGTACTTC
CASSIGGVPGETQYF
>NA|TRBJ1-3|TRBD1|TRBV5-5
TGTGCCAGCAGCTTTGACAGGGGTAACGGAAACACCATATATTTT
CASSFDRGNGNTIYF
>few|TRBJ1-1|TRBD1|TRBV5-4
TGTGCCAGCAAGAAGGGACAGATGGGCACTGAAGCTTTCTTT
CASKKGQMGTEAFF
>NA|TRBJ1-2|TRBD1|TRBV19
TGTGCCAGTAGCACACCTGGGACAGGGGGTAACTATGGCTACACCTTC
CASSTPGTGGNYGYTF
>NA|TRBJ2-3|TRBD1|TRBV10-3
TGTGCCATCAGTGTCGGACAGGGAGGTACCGCAGATACGCAGTATTTT
CAISVGQGGTADTQYF
>NA|TRBJ2-1|NA|TRBV28
TGTGCCAGCAGAATTTTAAGCGGGGAGCAGTTCTTC
CASRILSGEQFF
>NA|TRBJ2-5|TRBD2|TRBV9
TGTGCCAGCAGCGTAACCTGGACTAGCGGCCAAGAGACCCAGTACTTC
CASSVTWTSGQETQYF
>NA|TRBJ1-2|TRBD1|TRBV27
TGTGCCAGCAGGCGCGCCAGGGACAGGTCAACTCGCTACACCTTC
CASRRARDRSTRYTF
>NA|TRBJ1-6|TRBD1|TRBV7-2
TGTGCCAGCAGCGGAGGGGGCGCAAACGTTTGGTCAGAGAATTCACCCCTCCACTTT
CASSGGGANVWSENSPLHF
>NA|TRBJ2-7|NA|TRBV19
TGTGCCAGTAAAAACGCGGTCCCCTACGAGCAGTACTTC
CASKNAVPYEQYF
>NA|TRBJ1-4|NA|TRBV2
TGTGCCAGCAACAGGGCTCCCAATGAAAAACTGTTTTTT
CASNRAPNEKLFF
>NA|TRBJ1-1|TRBD1|TRBV9
TGTGCCAGCTGCCCCGGACAGGGTGTTGGCACTGAAGCTTTCTTT
CASCPGQGVGTEAFF
>NA|TRBJ2-2|NA|TRBV7-6
TGTGCCAGCAGCTCATACACCGGGGAGCTGTTTTTT
CASSSYTGELFF
>NA|TRBJ1-1|NA|TRBV6-5
TGTGCCAGCAGCGTGGGACGGGGGGTAACTGAAGCTTTCTTT
CASSVGRGVTEAFF
>NA|TRBJ1-1|TRBD1|TRBV18
TGTGCCAGCTCAGCAGGGGGCTTCCGCACTGAAGCTTTCTTT
CASSAGGFRTEAFF
>NA|TRBJ2-7|NA|TRBV28
TGTGCCAGCAGTACTATCGGGTCCCGGGAGCAGTACTTC
CASSTIGSREQYF
>once|TRBJ1-2|NA|TRBV24-1
TGTGCCACCAGTGCCCCTCAGGGGCCGACATATGGCTACACCTTC
CATSAPQGPTYGYTF
>NA|TRBJ1-5|TRBD1|TRBV18
TGTGCCAGCTCACTGGGACAGGGGACAAATCAGCCCCAGCATTTT
CASSLGQGTNQPQHF
>NA|TRBJ2-1|NA|TRBV24-1
TGTGCCACCCAGAACAATGAGCAGTTCTTC
CATQNNEQFF
>NA|TRBJ1-2|TRBD1|TRBV5-1
TGCGCCAGCAGCTCGTGGGACAGGGACCAGCAGGGCTACACCTTC
CASSSWDRDQQGYTF
>NA|TRBJ1-2|TRBD1|TRBV7-9
TGTGCCAGCAGCTTCGCCGGGACAGGCTATGGCTACACCTTC
CASSFAGTGYGYTF
>NA|TRBJ1-2|NA|TRBV7-8
TGTGCCAGCAGCTTAGGTGCAGGCAGCTCAACCTTC
CASSLGAGSSTF
>NA|TRBJ2-7|TRBD2|TRBV27
TGTGCCAGCAGTTTATCGGGCGGGAGGGCCGACGAGCAGTACTTC
CASSLSGGRADEQYF
>NA|TRBJ2-2|NA|TRBV2
TGTGCCAGCAGTGTTAGGACTATTGGGGCCGGGGAGCTGTTTTTT
CASSVRTIGAGELFF
>NA|TRBJ1-1|NA|TRBV9
TGTGCCAGCAGCGTAGGTGGAGGGGGGGCCTACACTGAAGCTTTCTTT
CASSVGGGGAYTEAFF
>NA|TRBJ1-4|NA|TRBV2
TGTGCCACCCGGACAGACAATGAAAAACTGTTTTTT
CATRTDNEKLFF
>few|TRBJ1-2|NA|TRBV6-5
TGTGCCAGCGTCCGGGGGAAGGGCGCGGGTAATGGCTACACCTTC
CASVRGKGAGNGYTF
>NA|TRBJ2-2|NA|TRBV28
TGTGCCAGCAGTTTAGGCAGTACGAACACCGGGGAGCTGTTTTTT
CASSLGSTNTGELFF
>NA|TRBJ1-2|NA|TRBV5-1
TGCGCCAGCAGCTTGCAGCCGGAGAACTATGGCTACACCTTC
CASSLQPENYGYTF
>NA|TRBJ1-5|TRBD1|TRBV11-2
TGTGCCAGCAGCTTAGGACAGGGGAACGGTCAGCCCCAGCATTTT
CASSLGQGNGQPQHF
>NA|TRBJ1-1|NA|TRBV5-1
TGCGCCAGCAGCTTCCCAGGCATGAACACTGAAGCTTTCTTT
CASSFPGMNTEAFF